Listed below are T cell receptor beta chains from one sample, sequenced in a study of T-cell memory formation after mild COVID-19. TCRdb re-analysed the 5' RACE reads in MiXCR, keeping a single row per CDR3 protein. Of around 33,000 distinct CDR3 sequences listed, approximately 21% were seen once; the top ten hold approximately 1.5%. Sequences were obtained from PBMCs or a T cell subset sorted from them (not recorded which). These receptors originate from an adult who had mild COVID-19 (a few samples of this study predate the infection). Cell type and time point are not known. Each CDR3 is given with its conserved first and last residue. D genes are given only for firm matches. The size field is filled for only some rows; it gives once, few, many or a size class.

j_call d_call clone_size v_call cdr3_aa cdr3_nt
TRBJ2-1 TRBD2 many TRBV6-6 CASSLTSGLRDEQFF TGTGCCAGCAGCCTGACTAGCGGTCTTAGGGATGAGCAGTTCTTC
TRBJ1-5 - many TRBV6-2/TRBV6-3 CASSSGGGYNQPQHF TGTGCCAGCAGCTCGGGAGGGGGGTACAATCAGCCCCAGCATTTT
TRBJ1-2 TRBD1 once TRBV30 CAWGQGNYGYTF TGTGCCTGGGGACAGGGAAACTATGGCTACACCTTC
TRBJ1-5 TRBD1 - TRBV19 CASSIGQVSNQPQHF TGTGCCAGTAGTATTGGACAGGTGAGCAATCAGCCCCAGCATTTT
TRBJ2-3 TRBD2 - TRBV20-1 CSARELSGGTDTQYF TGCAGTGCTAGAGAACTAAGCGGGGGGACAGATACGCAGTATTTT
TRBJ1-3 - many TRBV18 CASSPTEPGNTIYF TGTGCCAGCTCTCCGACCGAGCCGGGAAACACCATATATTTT
TRBJ1-1 TRBD1 - TRBV4-1 CASSHFPGQGMNTEAFF TGCGCCAGCAGCCATTTTCCGGGACAGGGCATGAACACTGAAGCTTTCTTT
TRBJ1-4 TRBD1 many TRBV19 CASSIAGTATNEKLFF TGTGCCAGTAGTATAGCTGGGACAGCAACTAATGAAAAACTGTTTTTT
TRBJ2-7 TRBD2 many TRBV5-1 CASSLGGGLNEQYF TGCGCCAGCAGCCTGGGGGGGGGTCTCAACGAGCAGTACTTC
TRBJ1-1 - - TRBV6-5 CASSYSTVRVTEAFF TGTGCCAGCAGTTACTCGACAGTTAGGGTCACTGAAGCTTTCTTT
TRBJ1-5 - many TRBV6-2/TRBV6-3 CASSQTAGGRQPQHF TGTGCCAGCAGCCAGACGGCCGGAGGGAGGCAGCCCCAGCATTTT
TRBJ2-1 TRBD2 many TRBV12-3/TRBV12-4 CASNRLAGGNNEQFF TGTGCCAGCAATCGACTAGCGGGGGGCAACAATGAGCAGTTCTTC
TRBJ2-7 TRBD2 - TRBV7-2 CASSFSTGLVPTEQYF TGTGCCAGCAGCTTTTCTACTGGACTAGTACCTACCGAGCAGTACTTC
TRBJ2-3 TRBD1 many TRBV18 CASSPFTGGLLTDTQYF TGTGCCAGCTCACCTTTTACAGGGGGCCTGTTAACAGATACGCAGTATTTT
TRBJ2-1 - - TRBV30 CAWEDSYYNEQFF TGTGCCTGGGAGGACAGCTACTACAATGAGCAGTTCTTC
TRBJ2-5 TRBD2 - TRBV7-2 CASSLGQLAGGEETQYF TGTGCCAGCAGCTTAGGACAACTAGCGGGAGGGGAAGAGACCCAGTACTTC
TRBJ2-1 - many TRBV5-1 CASSLGQSRSYNEQFF TGCGCCAGCAGCTTGGGGCAGTCTCGCTCCTACAATGAGCAGTTCTTC
TRBJ2-2 TRBD1 many TRBV18 CASSPPNSGTGFTGELFF TGTGCCAGCTCACCACCTAACTCCGGGACAGGGTTCACCGGGGAGCTGTTTTTT
TRBJ2-3 TRBD1 many TRBV5-1 CASSLGTGSGDTQYF TGCGCCAGCAGCTTGGGGACAGGGTCAGGAGATACGCAGTATTTT
TRBJ2-1 - many TRBV7-9 CASSFNSLNEQFF TGTGCCAGCAGCTTTAACTCTTTGAATGAGCAGTTCTTC
TRBJ2-7 - many TRBV7-2 CASSLSGWRGQYF TGTGCCAGCAGCTTAAGCGGGTGGAGAGGGCAGTACTTC
TRBJ2-7 - many TRBV5-1 CASSFDSYEQYF TGCGCCAGCAGCTTCGACAGCTACGAGCAGTACTTC
TRBJ2-1 TRBD2 many TRBV4-1 CASGTSGGASYNEQFF TGCGCCAGCGGGACTAGCGGGGGGGCCTCATACAATGAGCAGTTCTTC
TRBJ2-1 TRBD2 many TRBV2 CASSRLAGFSNEQFF TGTGCCAGCAGTCGACTAGCGGGATTTTCAAATGAGCAGTTCTTC
TRBJ1-1 - many TRBV12-3/TRBV12-4 CASSLGGEGHEAFF TGTGCCAGCAGTTTAGGAGGGGAGGGGCACGAAGCTTTCTTT
TRBJ2-1 TRBD2 many TRBV7-2 CASSFSGVYEQFF TGTGCCAGCAGCTTCAGCGGGGTCTATGAGCAGTTCTTC
TRBJ2-5 - - TRBV20-1 CSARKSGVTQYF TGCAGTGCTAGAAAGTCGGGTGTGACCCAGTACTTC
TRBJ2-1 - - TRBV7-6 CASSLGDEQFF TGTGCCAGCAGCTTAGGCGATGAGCAGTTCTTC
TRBJ1-1 - many TRBV10-3 CAISDRGGNTEAFF TGTGCCATCAGTGATCGGGGAGGGAACACTGAAGCTTTCTTT
TRBJ1-5 - many TRBV12-3/TRBV12-4 CASSLQDNQPQHF TGTGCCAGCAGTTTACAGGATAATCAGCCCCAGCATTTT
TRBJ2-5 - medium-sized TRBV5-1 CASSLVAEETQYF TGCGCCAGCAGCTTGGTAGCAGAAGAGACCCAGTACTTC
TRBJ1-2 TRBD1 - TRBV7-7 CASSLAVPRDSYYGYTF TGTGCTAGCAGCTTAGCCGTTCCCCGGGACAGCTACTATGGCTACACCTTC
TRBJ2-2 - many TRBV6-5 CASSFLSRVTGELFF TGTGCCAGCAGTTTCCTTTCCAGGGTTACCGGGGAGCTGTTTTTT
TRBJ2-5 TRBD1 many TRBV7-9 CASSLGTGRETQYF TGTGCCAGCAGCTTAGGGACAGGACGGGAGACCCAGTACTTC
TRBJ2-2 - - TRBV3-1 CASSQEAVPAGELFF TGTGCCAGCAGCCAAGAAGCCGTTCCGGCCGGGGAGCTGTTTTTT
TRBJ2-2 - many TRBV20-1 CSARFRSWGAGELFF TGCAGTGCTAGGTTTAGGAGTTGGGGGGCCGGGGAGCTGTTTTTT
TRBJ2-3 TRBD2 few TRBV9 CASNIAGAPDTQYF TGTGCCAGCAACATAGCGGGGGCCCCAGATACGCAGTATTTT
TRBJ2-1 - many TRBV5-1 CASSYGANNEQFF TGCGCCAGCAGCTATGGGGCCAACAATGAGCAGTTCTTC
TRBJ2-5 TRBD2 - TRBV2 CSSSRTSMETQYF TGTTCCAGCAGCCGGACTAGCATGGAGACCCAGTACTTC
TRBJ2-2 - - TRBV7-9 CASSLEVFTRVPGAGELFF TGTGCCAGCAGCTTAGAGGTATTTACTCGCGTACCCGGCGCCGGGGAGCTGTTTTTT
TRBJ2-1 TRBD1 many TRBV10-3 CAITEGRGPHNEQFF TGTGCCATCACCGAGGGCAGGGGGCCCCACAATGAGCAGTTCTTC
TRBJ2-3 TRBD2 many TRBV5-1 CASSLWAGVSTDTQYF TGCGCCAGCAGCTTGTGGGCGGGGGTGAGCACAGATACGCAGTATTTT
TRBJ1-2 - - TRBV10-3 CAISESPYGYTF TGTGCCATCAGTGAGTCACCCTATGGCTACACCTTC
TRBJ2-1 TRBD2 few TRBV24-1 CATSDPTTSGKYEQFF TGTGCCACCAGTGACCCTACGACTAGCGGGAAGTATGAGCAGTTCTTC
TRBJ2-3 - - TRBV7-2 CASSLLGEADTQYF TGTGCCAGCAGCTTATTAGGGGAGGCAGATACGCAGTATTTT
TRBJ1-2 - many TRBV12-3/TRBV12-4 CASSPDSIYGYTF TGTGCCAGCAGTCCCGACAGTATCTATGGCTACACCTTC
TRBJ1-6 - - TRBV20-1 CSARDRAGTYRNSPLHF TGCAGTGCTAGAGATCGGGCGGGAACATACCGAAATTCACCCCTCCACTTT
TRBJ1-2 - many TRBV9 CASSVQGYSYYGYTF TGTGCCAGCAGCGTACAGGGGTACTCCTACTATGGCTACACCTTC
TRBJ2-1 - many TRBV7-3 CASSLAKENEQFF TGTGCCAGCAGCTTGGCCAAGGAAAATGAGCAGTTCTTC
TRBJ2-7 TRBD1 - TRBV20-1 CRSRDRETYEQYF TGCAGGTCGAGGGACAGGGAAACCTACGAGCAGTACTTC